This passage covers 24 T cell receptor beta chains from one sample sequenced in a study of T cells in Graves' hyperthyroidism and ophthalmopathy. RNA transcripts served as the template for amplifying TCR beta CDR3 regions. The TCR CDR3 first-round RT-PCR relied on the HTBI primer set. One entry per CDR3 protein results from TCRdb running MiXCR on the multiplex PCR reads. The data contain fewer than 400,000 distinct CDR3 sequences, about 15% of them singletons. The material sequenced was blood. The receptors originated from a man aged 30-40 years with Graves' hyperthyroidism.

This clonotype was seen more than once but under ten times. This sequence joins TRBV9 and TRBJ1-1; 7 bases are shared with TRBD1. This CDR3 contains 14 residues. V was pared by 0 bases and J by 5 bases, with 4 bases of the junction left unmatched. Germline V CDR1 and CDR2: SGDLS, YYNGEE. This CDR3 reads CASSVEAGQTEAFF. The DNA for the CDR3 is TGTGCCAGCAGCGTAGAAGCGGGACAGACTGAAGCTTTCTTT.

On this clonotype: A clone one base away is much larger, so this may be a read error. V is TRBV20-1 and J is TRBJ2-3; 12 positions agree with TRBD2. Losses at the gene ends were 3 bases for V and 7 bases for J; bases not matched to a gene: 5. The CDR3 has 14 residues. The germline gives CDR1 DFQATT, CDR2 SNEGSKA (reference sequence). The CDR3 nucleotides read TGCAGTGCTAGCAGGACTAGCGGGAACTATACGCAGTATTTT. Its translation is CSASRTSGNYTQYF.

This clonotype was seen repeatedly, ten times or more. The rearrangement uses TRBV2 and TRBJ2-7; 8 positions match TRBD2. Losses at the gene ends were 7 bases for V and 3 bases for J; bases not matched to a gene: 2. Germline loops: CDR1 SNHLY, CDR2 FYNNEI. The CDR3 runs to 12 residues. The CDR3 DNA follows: TGTGCCAGCAAGCGGGAGCTCTACGAGCAGTACTTC. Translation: CASKRELYEQYF.

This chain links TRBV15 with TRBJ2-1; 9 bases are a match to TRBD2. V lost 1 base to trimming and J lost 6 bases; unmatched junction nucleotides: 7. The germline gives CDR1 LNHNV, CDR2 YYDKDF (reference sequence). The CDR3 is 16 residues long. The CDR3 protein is CATSRGGTSRSNEQFF. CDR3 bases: TGTGCCACCAGCAGAGGGGGGACTAGCAGGAGCAATGAGCAGTTCTTC.

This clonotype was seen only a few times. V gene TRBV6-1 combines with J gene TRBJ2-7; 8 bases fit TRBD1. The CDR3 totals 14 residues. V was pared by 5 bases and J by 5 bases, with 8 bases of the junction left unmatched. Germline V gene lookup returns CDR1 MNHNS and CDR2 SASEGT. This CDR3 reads CASSHEDRANEQYF. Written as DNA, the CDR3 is TGTGCCAGCAGTCACGAGGACAGGGCAAACGAGCAGTACTTC.

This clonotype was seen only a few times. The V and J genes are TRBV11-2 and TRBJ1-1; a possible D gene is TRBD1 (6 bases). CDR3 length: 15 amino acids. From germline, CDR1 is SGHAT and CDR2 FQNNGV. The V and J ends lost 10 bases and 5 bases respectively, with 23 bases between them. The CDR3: CATLTITQGSTEAFF. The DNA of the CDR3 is TGTGCCACCCTAACGATCACGCAGGGGAGTACTGAAGCTTTCTTT.

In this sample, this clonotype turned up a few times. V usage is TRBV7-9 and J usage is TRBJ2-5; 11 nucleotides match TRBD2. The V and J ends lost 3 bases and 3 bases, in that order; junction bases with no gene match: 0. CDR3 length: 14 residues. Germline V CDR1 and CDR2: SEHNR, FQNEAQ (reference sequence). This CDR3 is CASSLGLAEETQYF. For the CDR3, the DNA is TGTGCCAGCAGCTTGGGACTAGCGGAAGAGACCCAGTACTTC.

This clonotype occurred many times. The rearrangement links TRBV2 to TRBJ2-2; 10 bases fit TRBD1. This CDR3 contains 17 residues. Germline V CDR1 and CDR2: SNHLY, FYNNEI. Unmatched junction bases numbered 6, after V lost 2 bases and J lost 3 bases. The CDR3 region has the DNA TGTGCCAGCAGTGAATCTAGGGACAGGGGCGACACCGGGGAGCTGTTTTTT. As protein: CASSESRDRGDTGELFF.

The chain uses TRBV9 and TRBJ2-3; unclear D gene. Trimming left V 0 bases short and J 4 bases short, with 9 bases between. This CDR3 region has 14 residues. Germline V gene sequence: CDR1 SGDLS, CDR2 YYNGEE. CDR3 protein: CASSVAPIADTQYF. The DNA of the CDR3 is TGTGCCAGCAGCGTAGCTCCCATAGCAGATACGCAGTATTTT.

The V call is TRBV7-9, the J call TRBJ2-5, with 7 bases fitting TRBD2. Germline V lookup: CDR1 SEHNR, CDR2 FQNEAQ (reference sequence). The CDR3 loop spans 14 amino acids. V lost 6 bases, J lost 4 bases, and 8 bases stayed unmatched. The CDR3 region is CASRPPERGETQYF. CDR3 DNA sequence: TGTGCCAGCAGACCCCCCGAGCGGGGAGAGACCCAGTACTTC.

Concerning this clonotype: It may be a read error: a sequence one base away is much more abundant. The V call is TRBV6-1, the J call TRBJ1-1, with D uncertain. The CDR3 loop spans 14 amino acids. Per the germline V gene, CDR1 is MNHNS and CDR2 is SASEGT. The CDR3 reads CVSRLRGDNTEAFF. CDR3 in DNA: TGTGTCAGCCGGCTCCGGGGAGACAACACTGAAGCTTTCTTT.

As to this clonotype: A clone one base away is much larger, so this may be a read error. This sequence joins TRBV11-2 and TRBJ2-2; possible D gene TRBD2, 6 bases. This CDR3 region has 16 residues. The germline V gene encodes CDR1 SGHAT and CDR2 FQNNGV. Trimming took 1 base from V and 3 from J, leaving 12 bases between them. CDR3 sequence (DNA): TGTGCCAGCAGCTTAGCCGGTGGGGACTACACCGGGGAGCTGTTTTTT. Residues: CASSLAGGDYTGELFF.

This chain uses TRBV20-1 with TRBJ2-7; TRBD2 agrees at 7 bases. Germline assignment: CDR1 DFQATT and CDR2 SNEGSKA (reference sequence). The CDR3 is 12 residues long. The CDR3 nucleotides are TGCAGCCTCGGGAATCGGGAGGTCGAGCAGTACTTC. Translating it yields CSLGNREVEQYF.

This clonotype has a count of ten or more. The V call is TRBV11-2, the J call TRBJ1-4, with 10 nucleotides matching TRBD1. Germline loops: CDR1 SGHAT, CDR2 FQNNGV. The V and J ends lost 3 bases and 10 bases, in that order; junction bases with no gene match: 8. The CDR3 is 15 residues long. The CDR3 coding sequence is TGTGCCAGCAGCTTTGCCGGGACAGGGGATCGAAAACTGTTTTTT. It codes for CASSFAGTGDRKLFF.

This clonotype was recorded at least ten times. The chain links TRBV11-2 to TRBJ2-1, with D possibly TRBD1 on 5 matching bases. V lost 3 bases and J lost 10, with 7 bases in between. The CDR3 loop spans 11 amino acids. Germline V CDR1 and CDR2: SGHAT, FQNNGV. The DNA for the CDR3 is TGTGCCAGCAGCTTCAGGGTAGAGCAGTTCTTC. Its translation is CASSFRVEQFF.

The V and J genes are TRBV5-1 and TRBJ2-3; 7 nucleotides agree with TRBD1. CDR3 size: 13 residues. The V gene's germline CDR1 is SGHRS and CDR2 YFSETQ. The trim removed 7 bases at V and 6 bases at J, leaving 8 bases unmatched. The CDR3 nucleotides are TGCGCCAGCGGGGGACAGACCTCGGATACGCAGTATTTT. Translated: CASGGQTSDTQYF.

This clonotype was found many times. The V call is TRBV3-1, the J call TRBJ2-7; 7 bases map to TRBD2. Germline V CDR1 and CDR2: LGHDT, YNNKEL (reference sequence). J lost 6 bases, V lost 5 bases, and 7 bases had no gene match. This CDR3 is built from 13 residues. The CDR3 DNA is TGTGCCAGCAGCGGCCGGACTAGAAGCGAGCAGTACTTC. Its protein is CASSGRTRSEQYF.

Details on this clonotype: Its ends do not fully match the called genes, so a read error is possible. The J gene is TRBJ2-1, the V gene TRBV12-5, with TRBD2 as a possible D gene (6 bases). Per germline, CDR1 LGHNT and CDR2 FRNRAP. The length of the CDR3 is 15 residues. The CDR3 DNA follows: TGTGCTAGTGGCCAGAGGGGACTGTCCTACAATGAGCAGCTCTTC. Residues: CASGQRGLSYNEQLF.

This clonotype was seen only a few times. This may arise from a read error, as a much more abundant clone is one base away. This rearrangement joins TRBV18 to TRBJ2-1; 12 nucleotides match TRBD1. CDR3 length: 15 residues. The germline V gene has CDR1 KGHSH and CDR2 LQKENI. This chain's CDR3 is CASSLGQGALDDQFF. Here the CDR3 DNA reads TGTGCCAGCTCACTGGGACAGGGGGCTCTCGATGATCAGTTCTTC.

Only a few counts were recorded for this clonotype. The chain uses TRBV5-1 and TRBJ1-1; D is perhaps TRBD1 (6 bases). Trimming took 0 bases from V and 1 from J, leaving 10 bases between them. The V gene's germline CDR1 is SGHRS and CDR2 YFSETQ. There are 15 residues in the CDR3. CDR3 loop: CASSLESTGNTEAFF. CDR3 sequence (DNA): TGCGCCAGCAGCTTGGAGTCGACAGGGAACACTGAAGCTTTCTTT. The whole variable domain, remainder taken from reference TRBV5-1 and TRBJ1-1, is KAGVTQTPRYLIKTRGQQVTLSCSPISGHRSVSWYQQTPGQGLQFLFEYFSETQRNKGNFPGRFSGRQFSNSRSEMNVSTLELGDSALYLCASSLESTGNTEAFFGQGTRLTVV.

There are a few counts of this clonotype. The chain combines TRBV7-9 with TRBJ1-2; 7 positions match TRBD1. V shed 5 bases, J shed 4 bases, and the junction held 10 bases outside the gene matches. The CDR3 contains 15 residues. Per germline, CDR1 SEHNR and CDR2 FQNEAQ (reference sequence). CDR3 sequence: CASSHPGQIFYGYTF. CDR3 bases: TGTGCCAGCAGCCATCCGGGACAGATTTTCTATGGCTACACCTTC.

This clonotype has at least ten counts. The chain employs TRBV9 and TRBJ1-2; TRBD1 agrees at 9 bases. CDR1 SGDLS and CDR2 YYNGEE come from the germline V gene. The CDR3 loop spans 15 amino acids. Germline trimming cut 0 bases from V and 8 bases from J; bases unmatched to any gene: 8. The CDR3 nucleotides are TGTGCCAGCAGCGTAGGGGACAGGGTGGGAATCGGCTACACCTTC. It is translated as CASSVGDRVGIGYTF.

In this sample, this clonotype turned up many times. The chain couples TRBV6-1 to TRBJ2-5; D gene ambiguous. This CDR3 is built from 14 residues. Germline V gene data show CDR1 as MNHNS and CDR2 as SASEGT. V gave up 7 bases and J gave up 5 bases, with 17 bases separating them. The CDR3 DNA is TGTGCCAGCAAGCGCTACCCAACGTCGGAGACCCAGTACTTC. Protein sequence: CASKRYPTSETQYF.

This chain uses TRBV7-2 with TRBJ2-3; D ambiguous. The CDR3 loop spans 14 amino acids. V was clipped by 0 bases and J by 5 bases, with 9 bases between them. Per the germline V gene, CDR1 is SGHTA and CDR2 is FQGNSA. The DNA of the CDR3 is TGTGCCAGCAGCTTAGCGGAGCTTTTAGATACGCAGTATTTT. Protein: CASSLAELLDTQYF.